This TCR beta chain was captured in a study of blood T cell repertoires in COVID-19. The repertoire was sequenced with immunoSEQ multiplex PCR; TCRdb's copy has only in-frame clones and lacks some. Here the sample spans more than 85,000 clones, roughly 92% being singletons. The CDR3 totals 17 residues. The trim removed 0 bases at V and 8 bases at J, leaving 12 bases unmatched. Germline lookup yields CDR1 LGHNA and CDR2 YNFKEQ. This clonotype originated in a man in his sixties or seventies with acute or convalescent COVID-19. The gene calls are TRBV4-2 and TRBJ1-4; the match to TRBD1 covers 7 bases. Source material: peripheral blood. CDR3 in DNA: TGTGCCAGCAGCCAAGATCAGGGGGGACAGCGGCACGAAAAACTGTTTTTT. Translated, it gives CASSQDQGGQRHEKLFF.